The rows below give T cell receptor beta chains drawn from one sample of a study of shared clonotypes between healthy human individuals. TCRdb's table, derived via immunoSEQ multiplex PCR, lists solely in-frame clones and lacks some. The sample has over 850,000 clones, roughly 74% seen once. Sample: memory CD4+ T cells from PBMCs. These receptors all come from a man younger than 35 in good health. Some clones in this sample may be carry-over from other donors' samples. The CDR3 runs from the conserved cysteine through the conserved F or W. Each record gives: J gene, D gene, clone size, V gene, CDR3 protein, CDR3 DNA. A D gene is named only where the DNA matches it firmly. Size is omitted from some rows. Given values are once, few, many or a class for expanded clones.

j_call: TRBJ1-5; d_call: TRBD1; clone_size: -; v_call: TRBV28; cdr3_aa: CASSSGGARNQPQHF; cdr3_nt: TGTGCCAGCAGCTCAGGGGGCGCTCGCAATCAGCCCCAGCATTTT
j_call: TRBJ1-2; d_call: TRBD1; clone_size: -; v_call: TRBV7-8; cdr3_aa: CASSFSGTGSYGYTF; cdr3_nt: TGTGCCAGCAGCTTCTCCGGGACAGGCTCCTATGGCTACACCTTC
j_call: TRBJ1-5; d_call: -; clone_size: few; v_call: TRBV28; cdr3_aa: CASSFPGQPQHF; cdr3_nt: TGTGCCAGCAGTTTCCCCGGTCAGCCCCAGCATTTT
j_call: TRBJ1-2; d_call: TRBD1; clone_size: -; v_call: TRBV29-1; cdr3_aa: CSVSTGTGGGYTF; cdr3_nt: TGCAGCGTGAGCACCGGGACAGGGGGAGGCTACACCTTC
j_call: TRBJ2-3; d_call: -; clone_size: -; v_call: TRBV28; cdr3_aa: CASQGGSTDTQYF; cdr3_nt: TGTGCCAGCCAAGGAGGGAGCACAGATACGCAGTATTTT
j_call: TRBJ1-2; d_call: TRBD1; clone_size: -; v_call: TRBV14; cdr3_aa: CASSLHQGDYGYTF; cdr3_nt: TGTGCCAGCAGCCTTCACCAGGGGGACTATGGCTACACCTTC
j_call: TRBJ1-1; d_call: -; clone_size: -; v_call: TRBV28; cdr3_aa: CASSLVVETEAFF; cdr3_nt: TGTGCCAGCAGTTTAGTTGTAGAGACTGAAGCTTTCTTT
j_call: TRBJ2-5; d_call: TRBD1; clone_size: once; v_call: TRBV7-9; cdr3_aa: CASSAPTGGGETQYF; cdr3_nt: TGTGCCAGCAGCGCCCCGACAGGGGGCGGTGAGACCCAGTACTTC
j_call: TRBJ1-3; d_call: TRBD1; clone_size: -; v_call: TRBV2; cdr3_aa: CASRPGGDPGNTIYF; cdr3_nt: TGTGCCAGCAGACCAGGGGGCGATCCTGGAAACACCATATATTTT
j_call: TRBJ1-2; d_call: -; clone_size: -; v_call: TRBV5-4; cdr3_aa: CASSSFRSRGGYTF; cdr3_nt: TGTGCCAGCAGCTCCTTTCGCAGTCGTGGTGGCTACACCTTC
j_call: TRBJ2-3; d_call: -; clone_size: -; v_call: TRBV6-4; cdr3_aa: CASSGASTDTQYF; cdr3_nt: TGTGCCAGCAGCGGGGCTAGCACAGATACGCAGTATTTT
j_call: TRBJ2-5; d_call: -; clone_size: -; v_call: TRBV7-3; cdr3_aa: CASSLTRETQYF; cdr3_nt: TGTGCCAGCAGCTTAACCCGGGAGACCCAGTACTTC
j_call: TRBJ1-1; d_call: TRBD1; clone_size: -; v_call: TRBV6-6; cdr3_aa: CASSTTGGMVEAFF; cdr3_nt: TGTGCCAGCAGCACGACAGGGGGCATGGTTGAAGCTTTCTTT
j_call: TRBJ2-5; d_call: TRBD2; clone_size: -; v_call: TRBV19; cdr3_aa: CASSTPLSAGGEGETQYF; cdr3_nt: TGTGCCAGTAGTACCCCTCTGTCCGCGGGAGGGGAGGGAGAGACCCAGTACTTC
j_call: TRBJ2-3; d_call: -; clone_size: -; v_call: TRBV18; cdr3_aa: CASSSRDGKGDTQYF; cdr3_nt: TGTGCCAGCTCATCCCGGGACGGAAAGGGAGATACGCAGTATTTT
j_call: TRBJ1-3; d_call: -; clone_size: -; v_call: TRBV2; cdr3_aa: CARPPQGPGNTIYF; cdr3_nt: TGTGCCAGACCACCCCAGGGGCCGGGAAACACCATATATTTT
j_call: TRBJ1-2; d_call: -; clone_size: many; v_call: TRBV14; cdr3_aa: CASSPLGALGGYTF; cdr3_nt: TGTGCCAGCAGCCCACTGGGGGCTTTGGGAGGCTACACCTTC
j_call: TRBJ1-2; d_call: -; clone_size: -; v_call: TRBV5-1; cdr3_aa: CASSRDSQNYGYTF; cdr3_nt: TGCGCCAGCAGCCGAGACAGCCAAAACTATGGCTACACCTTC
j_call: TRBJ1-5; d_call: -; clone_size: -; v_call: TRBV5-1; cdr3_aa: CASSWEGGQPQHF; cdr3_nt: TGCGCCAGCAGCTGGGAGGGGGGACAGCCCCAGCATTTT
j_call: TRBJ1-4; d_call: -; clone_size: -; v_call: TRBV7-2; cdr3_aa: CASSQGRGEGELFF; cdr3_nt: TGTGCCAGCAGCCAAGGCCGGGGGGAAGGTGAACTGTTTTTT